These T cell receptor beta chains were read from a single sample in a study of a mutant IDH1 vaccine in newly diagnosed glioma. Sequencing used immunoSEQ multiplex PCR; TCRdb keeps in-frame clones, though not all of them. The profile shows tens of thousands of clones, about 80% of them singletons. Antigens of these TCRs are unknown. Sequencing was performed on PBMCs, taken from a glioma patient whose treatment included an IDH1 peptide vaccine. These receptors all stem from a middle-aged man with glioma. CDR3s include the opening cysteine and the closing phenylalanine or tryptophan. D genes are given only for firm matches. Clone sizes are given selectively: once, few, many, or a class where the clone is expanded.

>TRBV4-2|-|-|TRBJ1-2
CASSQDLSTMGSYGYTF
TGTGCCAGCAGCCAAGATCTTAGTACCATGGGTAGCTATGGCTACACCTTC
>TRBV28|-|few|TRBJ2-3
CASSLRSMDTQYF
TGTGCCAGCAGTTTACGGTCTATGGATACGCAGTATTTT
>TRBV6-5|-|-|TRBJ2-7
CASTSPRSYEQYF
TGTGCCAGCACCTCCCCACGTTCCTACGAGCAGTACTTC
>TRBV11-2|TRBD1|-|TRBJ1-5
CASSSSGTGFQPQHF
TGTGCCAGCAGCTCTAGTGGGACAGGGTTCCAGCCCCAGCATTTT
>TRBV5-4|-|-|TRBJ2-5
CASSNIGGREETQYF
TGTGCCAGCAGCAACATCGGGGGGCGGGAAGAGACCCAGTACTTC
>TRBV5-1|-|-|TRBJ1-1
CASSSWGEVEAFF
TGCGCCAGCAGCTCCTGGGGGGAGGTTGAAGCTTTCTTT
>TRBV12-5|-|-|TRBJ1-2
CASGLPVYGYTF
TGTGCTAGTGGTTTGCCAGTCTATGGCTACACCTTC
>TRBV7-2|TRBD1|-|TRBJ1-5
CASSGQGHQPQHF
TGTGCCAGCAGCGGACAGGGTCATCAGCCCCAGCATTTT
>TRBV7-9|-|-|TRBJ2-3
CASSKPGGTDTQYF
TGTGCCAGCAGTAAACCCGGGGGCACAGATACGCAGTATTTT
>TRBV10-2|-|-|TRBJ2-2
CASSEPNPGELFF
TGCGCCAGCAGTGAACCGAATCCCGGGGAGCTGTTTTTT
>TRBV5-1|TRBD1|-|TRBJ1-2
CASSSRDRGHGYTF
TGCGCCAGCAGCTCTAGAGACAGGGGACATGGCTACACCTTC
>TRBV10-1|-|few|TRBJ2-7
CASRNRDRGYEQYF
TGCGCCAGCAGGAACCGGGACCGAGGCTACGAGCAGTACTTC
>TRBV6-1|-|-|TRBJ2-7
CASSVKGEQYF
TGTGCCAGCAGTGTCAAGGGGGAGCAGTACTTC
>TRBV19|TRBD2|-|TRBJ2-7
CASARGDEYEQYF
TGTGCCAGCGCCCGGGGGGACGAATACGAGCAGTACTTC
>TRBV12-5|TRBD1|-|TRBJ1-1
CASGVGTGGRNTEAFF
TGTGCTAGTGGTGTCGGGACAGGGGGGAGGAACACTGAAGCTTTCTTT
>TRBV6-6|TRBD1|-|TRBJ1-6
CASSTGVDNSPLHF
TGTGCCAGCAGTACAGGGGTGGATAATTCACCCCTCCACTTT
>TRBV10-3|-|-|TRBJ1-1
CAIRNTENTEAFF
TGTGCCATCAGGAACACAGAGAACACTGAAGCTTTCTTT
>TRBV27|TRBD1|few|TRBJ2-7
CASSLAGGGYEQYF
TGTGCCAGCAGTCTGGCAGGGGGTGGATACGAGCAGTACTTC
>TRBV19|TRBD1|-|TRBJ2-7
CASSIARTGGGGQYF
TGTGCCAGTAGTATAGCTCGGACAGGGGGCGGCGGGCAGTACTTC
>TRBV2|-|-|TRBJ2-5
CASSFEGRETQYF
TGTGCCAGCAGTTTCGAGGGGAGGGAGACCCAGTACTTC
>TRBV4-2|TRBD2|once|TRBJ2-3
CASTQGLAGAGDTQYF
TGTGCCAGCACCCAAGGACTAGCGGGGGCAGGTGATACGCAGTATTTT
>TRBV7-9|TRBD1|-|TRBJ2-7
CASSEGQGRGSEQYF
TGTGCCAGCAGCGAGGGACAGGGGAGAGGCTCCGAGCAGTACTTC
>TRBV7-9|-|-|TRBJ1-3
CASTGEVNTIYF
TGTGCCAGCACCGGGGAGGTAAACACCATATATTTT
>TRBV2|-|-|TRBJ1-1
CASSERNLGNLNTEAFF
TGTGCCAGCAGTGAAAGGAACTTGGGGAACCTGAACACTGAAGCTTTCTTT
>TRBV30|-|once|TRBJ1-5
CAWSVEDVQPQHF
TGTGCCTGGAGTGTCGAGGACGTACAGCCCCAGCATTTT